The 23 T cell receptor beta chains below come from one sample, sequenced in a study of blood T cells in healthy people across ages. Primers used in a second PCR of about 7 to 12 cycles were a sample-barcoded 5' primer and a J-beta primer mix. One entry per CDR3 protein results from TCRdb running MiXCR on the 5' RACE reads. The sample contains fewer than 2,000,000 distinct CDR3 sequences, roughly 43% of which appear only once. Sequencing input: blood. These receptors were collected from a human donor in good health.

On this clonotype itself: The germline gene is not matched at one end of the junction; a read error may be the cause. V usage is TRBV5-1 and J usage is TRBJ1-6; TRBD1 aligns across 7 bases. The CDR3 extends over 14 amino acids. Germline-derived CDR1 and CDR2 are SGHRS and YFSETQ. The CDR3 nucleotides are TGCGCCAGCAGCGTGGGACAGACCCAGTCACCCCCCCACTTT. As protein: CASSVGQTQSPPHF.

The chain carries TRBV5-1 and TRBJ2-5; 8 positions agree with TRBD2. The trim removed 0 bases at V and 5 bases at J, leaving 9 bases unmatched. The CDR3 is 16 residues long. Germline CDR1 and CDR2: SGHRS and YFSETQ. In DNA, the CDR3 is TGCGCCAGCAGCTTGGAGGGACTAGTTGGCGCTGAGACCCAGTACTTC. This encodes CASSLEGLVGAETQYF. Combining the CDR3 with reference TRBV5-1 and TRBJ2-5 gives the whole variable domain KAGVTQTPRYLIKTRGQQVTLSCSPISGHRSVSWYQQTPGQGLQFLFEYFSETQRNKGNFPGRFSGRQFSNSRSEMNVSTLELGDSALYLCASSLEGLVGAETQYFGPGTRLLVL.

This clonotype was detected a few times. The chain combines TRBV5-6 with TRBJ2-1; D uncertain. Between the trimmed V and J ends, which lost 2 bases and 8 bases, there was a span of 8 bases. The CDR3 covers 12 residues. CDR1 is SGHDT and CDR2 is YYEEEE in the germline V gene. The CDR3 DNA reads TGTGCCAGCAGCTTAAGCCACGATGAGCAGTTCTTC. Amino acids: CASSLSHDEQFF.

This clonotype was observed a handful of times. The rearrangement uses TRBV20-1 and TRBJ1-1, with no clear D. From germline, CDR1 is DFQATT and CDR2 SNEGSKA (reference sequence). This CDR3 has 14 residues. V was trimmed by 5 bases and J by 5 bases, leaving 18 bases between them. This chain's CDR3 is CSAPTSIRRTEAFF. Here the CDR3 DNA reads TGCAGTGCTCCCACCTCAATACGTCGGACTGAAGCTTTCTTT.

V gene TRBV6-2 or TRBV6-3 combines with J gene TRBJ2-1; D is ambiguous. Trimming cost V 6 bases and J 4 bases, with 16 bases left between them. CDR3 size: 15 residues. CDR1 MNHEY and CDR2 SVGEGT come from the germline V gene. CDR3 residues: CASSPSSRLYNEQFF. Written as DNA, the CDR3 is TGTGCCAGCAGCCCCTCCTCGCGGTTATACAATGAGCAGTTCTTC.

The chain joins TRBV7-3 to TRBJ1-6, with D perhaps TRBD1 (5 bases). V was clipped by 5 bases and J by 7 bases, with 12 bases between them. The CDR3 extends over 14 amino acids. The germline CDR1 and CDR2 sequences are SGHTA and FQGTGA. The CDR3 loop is CASSQATVNSPLHF. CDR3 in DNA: TGTGCCAGCAGCCAAGCGACAGTGAATTCACCCCTCCACTTT.

The CDR3 bases are TGTGCCAGCAGCTTAGAGGGTGGGGCCGGGGGCCAGCCCCAGCATTTT. Translating it yields CASSLEGGAGGQPQHF. The V call is TRBV7-9, the J call TRBJ1-5; D possibly corresponds to TRBD1 (6 bases). CDR3 length equals 16 residues. Germline CDR1 is SEHNR and CDR2 is FQNEAQ (reference sequence). The V gene lost 1 base and the J gene lost 7 bases, with 17 bases spanning the gap. The whole variable domain, filled in from reference TRBV7-9 and TRBJ1-5, reads DTGVSQNPRHKITKRGQNVTFRCDPISEHNRLYWYRQTLGQGPEFLTYFQNEAQLEKSRLLSDRFSAERPKGSFSTLEIQRTEQGDSAMYLCASSLEGGAGGQPQHFGDGTRLSIL.

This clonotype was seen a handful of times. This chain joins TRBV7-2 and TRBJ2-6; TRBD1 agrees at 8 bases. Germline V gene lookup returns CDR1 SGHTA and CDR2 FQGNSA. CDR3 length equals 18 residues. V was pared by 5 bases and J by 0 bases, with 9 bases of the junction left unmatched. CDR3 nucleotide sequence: TGTGCCAGCAGCGTCCTGACAGGGGCGCACTCTGGGGCCAACGTCCTGACTTTC. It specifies CASSVLTGAHSGANVLTF.

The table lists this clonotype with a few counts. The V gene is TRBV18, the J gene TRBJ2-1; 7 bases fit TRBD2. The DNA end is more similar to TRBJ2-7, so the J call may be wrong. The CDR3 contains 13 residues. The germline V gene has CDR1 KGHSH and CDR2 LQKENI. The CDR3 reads CASLTRDYNEQYF. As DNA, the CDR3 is TGTGCCAGCCTTACCAGGGACTACAATGAGCAGTACTTC.

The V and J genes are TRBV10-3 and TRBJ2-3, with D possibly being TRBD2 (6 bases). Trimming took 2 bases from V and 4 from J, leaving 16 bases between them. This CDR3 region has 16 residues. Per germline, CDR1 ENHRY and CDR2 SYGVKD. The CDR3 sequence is CAISEPRLGASDTQYF. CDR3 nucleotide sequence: TGTGCCATCAGTGAGCCACGACTAGGAGCGTCAGATACGCAGTATTTT.

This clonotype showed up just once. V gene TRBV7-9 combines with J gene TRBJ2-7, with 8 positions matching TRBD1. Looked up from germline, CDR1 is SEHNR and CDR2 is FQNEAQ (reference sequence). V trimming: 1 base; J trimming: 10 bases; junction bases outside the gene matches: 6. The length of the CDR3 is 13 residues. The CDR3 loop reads CASSLETGEAQYF. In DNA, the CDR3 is TGTGCCAGCAGCTTAGAGACAGGGGAGGCCCAGTACTTC.

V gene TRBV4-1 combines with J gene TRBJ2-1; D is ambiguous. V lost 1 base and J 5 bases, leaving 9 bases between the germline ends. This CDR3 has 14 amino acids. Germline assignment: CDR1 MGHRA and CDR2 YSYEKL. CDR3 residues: CASSQVPSNNEQFF. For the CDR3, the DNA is TGCGCCAGCAGCCAAGTCCCTTCGAACAATGAGCAGTTCTTC.

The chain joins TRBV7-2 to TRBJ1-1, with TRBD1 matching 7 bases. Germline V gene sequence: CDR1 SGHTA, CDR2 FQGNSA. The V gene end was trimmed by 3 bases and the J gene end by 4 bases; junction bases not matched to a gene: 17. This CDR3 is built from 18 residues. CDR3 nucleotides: TGTGCCAGCAGCTTTACCGGGCCGGGACAGACATTTGTCACTGAAGCTTTCTTT. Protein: CASSFTGPGQTFVTEAFF.

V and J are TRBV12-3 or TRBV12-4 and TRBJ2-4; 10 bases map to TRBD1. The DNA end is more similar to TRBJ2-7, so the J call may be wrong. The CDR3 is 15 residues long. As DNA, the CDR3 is TGTGCCGTAGGACTTCCGGGACAGGGGCCTTACGAGCAGTACTTC. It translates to CAVGLPGQGPYEQYF.

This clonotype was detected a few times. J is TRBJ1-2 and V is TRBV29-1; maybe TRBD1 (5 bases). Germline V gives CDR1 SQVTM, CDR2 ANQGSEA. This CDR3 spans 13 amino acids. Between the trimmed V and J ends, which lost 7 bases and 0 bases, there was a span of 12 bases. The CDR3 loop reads CSARRGTNYGYTF. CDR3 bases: TGCAGCGCCCGGAGGGGCACTAACTATGGCTACACCTTC.

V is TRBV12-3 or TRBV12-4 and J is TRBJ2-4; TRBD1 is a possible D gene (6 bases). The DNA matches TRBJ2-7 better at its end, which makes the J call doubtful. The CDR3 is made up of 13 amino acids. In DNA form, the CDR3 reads TGTGCCAGCAGCGATGGGGACAACTACGAGCAGTACTTC. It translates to CASSDGDNYEQYF.

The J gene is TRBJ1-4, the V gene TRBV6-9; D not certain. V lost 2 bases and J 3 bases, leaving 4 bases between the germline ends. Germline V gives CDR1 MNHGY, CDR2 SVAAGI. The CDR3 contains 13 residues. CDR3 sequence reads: CASSYGANEKLFF. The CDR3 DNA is TGTGCCAGCAGTTATGGAGCTAATGAAAAACTGTTTTTT.

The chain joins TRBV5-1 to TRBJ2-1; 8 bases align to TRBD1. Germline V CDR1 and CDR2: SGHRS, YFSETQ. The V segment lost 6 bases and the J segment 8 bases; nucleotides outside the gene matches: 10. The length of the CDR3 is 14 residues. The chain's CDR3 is CASTSYPGGDEQFF. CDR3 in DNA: TGCGCCAGCACCAGTTACCCAGGGGGCGATGAGCAGTTCTTC.

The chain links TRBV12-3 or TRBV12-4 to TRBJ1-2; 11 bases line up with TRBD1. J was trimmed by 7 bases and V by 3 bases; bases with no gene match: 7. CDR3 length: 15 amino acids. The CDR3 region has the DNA TGTGCCAGCAGTTTCCTGCGGACAGGGGGCAGTGGCTACACCTTC. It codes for CASSFLRTGGSGYTF.

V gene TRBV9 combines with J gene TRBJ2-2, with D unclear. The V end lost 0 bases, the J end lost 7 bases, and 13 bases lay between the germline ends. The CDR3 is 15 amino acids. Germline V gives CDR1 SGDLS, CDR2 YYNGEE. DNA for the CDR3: TGTGCCAGCAGCGTAGCTGGCCGGATCGGCGGGGAGCTGTTTTTT. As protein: CASSVAGRIGGELFF.

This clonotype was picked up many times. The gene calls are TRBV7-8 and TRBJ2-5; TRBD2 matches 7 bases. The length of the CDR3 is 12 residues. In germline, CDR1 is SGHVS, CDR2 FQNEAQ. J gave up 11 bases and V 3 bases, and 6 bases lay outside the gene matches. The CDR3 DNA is TGTGCCAGCAGCTTTGGCCTAGCGGAGCAGTACTTC. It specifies CASSFGLAEQYF.

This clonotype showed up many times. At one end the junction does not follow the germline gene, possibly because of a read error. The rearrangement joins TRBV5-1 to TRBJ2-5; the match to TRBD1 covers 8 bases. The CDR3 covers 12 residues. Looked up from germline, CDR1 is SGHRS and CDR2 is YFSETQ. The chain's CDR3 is CASSGDRETQYF. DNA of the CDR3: TGTGCCAGCAGTGGGGACAGGGAGACCCAGTACTTC.

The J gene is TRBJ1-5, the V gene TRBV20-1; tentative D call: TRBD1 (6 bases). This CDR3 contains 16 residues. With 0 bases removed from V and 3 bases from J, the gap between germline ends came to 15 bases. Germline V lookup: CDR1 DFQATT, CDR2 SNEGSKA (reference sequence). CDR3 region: CSARDLTRGNNQPQHF. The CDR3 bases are TGCAGTGCTAGAGATCTCACTAGGGGGAACAATCAGCCCCAGCATTTT.